The present TCR beta chain was sequenced within a study of vaccination and CD4 T cells after COVID-19. Study-level information: The cells in question were stimulated using overlapping spike peptides derived from SARS-CoV-2, HCoV-NL63, HCoV-OC43 and HCoV-229E. Controls had a CEFX pool, an HIV-1 Nef pool, or no peptide added.

Trimming took off 8 bases at V and 2 bases at J, with 11 bases between the two ends. The CDR3 has 13 residues. Germline V gene sequence: CDR1 SNHLY, CDR2 FYNNEI. Sequencing of cultured CD4+ T cell DNA used the Oncomine TCR Beta short-read assay. MiXCR, applied by TCRdb to the PCR reads, yields one record per CDR3 protein. The top ten clones hold roughly 17% of a sample with roughly 18,000 distinct CDR3 sequences, 45% to 65% of them seen once. This clonotype is labeled as medium-sized. Its antigen remains unidentified. The treatment denotes: approximately 9-day PBMC culture with coronavirus spike peptide pools or control peptides (ViraFEST assay). ViraFEST sequenced TCRs after peptide-pool expansion of antigen-specific T cells.

Sequencing was performed on CD4+ T cells from blood, cultured in vitro. This receptor was obtained from a human donor who had recovered from COVID-19. J is TRBJ2-3 and V is TRBV2, with D possibly TRBD1 on 6 matching bases. The DNA of the CDR3 is TGTGCCAGCGGGGGCCCTTTCACAGATACGCAGTATTTT. The encoded protein is CASGGPFTDTQYF.